This TCR beta chain came from a study of T cells in Graves' hyperthyroidism and ophthalmopathy. Study-level results: From stable hyperthyroidism, ophthalmopathy was separated by a 13 V-J model.

Recently diagnosed hyperthyroidism of less than 2 months' duration affected patients aged 18 to 65. Uncontrolled infections, other autoimmune diseases, pregnancy or lactation led to exclusion of patients. Used for diagnoses were clinical symptoms, serum thyroxine and TRAb, thyroid ultrasound and orbital computed tomography. RNA transcripts gave rise to amplified TCR beta CDR3 regions. Researchers ran a first-round RT-PCR on the TCR CDR3 using the HTBI primer set. One entry per CDR3 protein, called by TCRdb with MiXCR from the multiplex PCR reads. The sample lists hundreds of thousands of distinct CDR3 sequences; 14% were seen once. In this sample, this clonotype turned up many times. The antigen is undetermined. In germline, CDR1 is MNHNY, CDR2 SVGAGI (reference sequence). CDR3 size: 13 residues. Trimming removed 2 bases at V and 5 bases at J, with 9 bases between.

The clonotype was recovered from a woman aged 25 to 39 with Graves' hyperthyroidism that later progressed to Graves' ophthalmopathy. Specimen: blood. The rearrangement links TRBV6-6 to TRBJ1-1; maybe TRBD1 (6 bases). CDR3 sequence: CASSYEGGTEAFF. The CDR3 nucleotides read TGTGCCAGCAGTTACGAGGGGGGGACTGAAGCTTTCTTT.